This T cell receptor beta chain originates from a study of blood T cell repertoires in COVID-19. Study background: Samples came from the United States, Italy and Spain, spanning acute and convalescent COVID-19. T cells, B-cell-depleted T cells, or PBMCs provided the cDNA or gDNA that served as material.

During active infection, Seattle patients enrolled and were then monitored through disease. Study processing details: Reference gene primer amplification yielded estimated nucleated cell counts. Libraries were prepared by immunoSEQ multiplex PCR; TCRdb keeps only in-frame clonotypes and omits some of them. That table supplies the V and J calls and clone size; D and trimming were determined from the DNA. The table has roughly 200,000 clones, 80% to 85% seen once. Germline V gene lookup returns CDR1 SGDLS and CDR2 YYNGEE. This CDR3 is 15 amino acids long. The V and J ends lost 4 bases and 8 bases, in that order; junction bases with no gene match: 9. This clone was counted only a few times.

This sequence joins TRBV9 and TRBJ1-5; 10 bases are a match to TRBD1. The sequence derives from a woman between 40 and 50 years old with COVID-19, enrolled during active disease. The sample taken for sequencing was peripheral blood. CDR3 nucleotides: TGTGCCAGCAGCACGGCCGGGACAGGGGTTGAGCCCCAGCATTTT. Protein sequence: CASSTAGTGVEPQHF.